The TCR beta chain described here comes from a study of CD8 T cells in ankylosing spondylitis. Study conclusions and caveats: About 8 highly homologous variants made up a TCR beta motif, and this motif appeared characteristic of ankylosing spondylitis blood. Disease-linked clones bore a CD8+ phenotype and were relatively rare in peripheral blood.

Using quantitative 5'-RACE with molecular barcodes, the authors made TCR beta libraries. Using its own MiXCR run on the 5' RACE reads, TCRdb lists one record per CDR3 protein. This table holds approximately 350,000 distinct CDR3 sequences, 20% to 25% found once. Germline loops: CDR1 SGDLS, CDR2 YYNGEE. Deletions cut 3 bases from V and 3 bases from J, with 9 bases between. CDR3 length equals 14 residues. For this clonotype: Its target is not known.

The sample comprised blood, either unsorted or a sorted T cell fraction (not recorded which). The TCR was taken from a male donor with ankylosing spondylitis or in good health (not recorded which). The chain is built from TRBV9 and TRBJ2-2; D is undetermined. CDR3 sequence: CASSARSYTGELFF. The CDR3 bases are TGTGCCAGCAGCGCTAGGTCCTACACCGGGGAGCTGTTTTTT.